These 25 T cell receptor beta chains originate from one sample sequenced in a study of technical replicates of blood from several donors. Sequencing was performed with immunoSEQ multiplex PCR; in TCRdb, only in-frame clones are kept and a portion is missing. The profile shows around 90,000 clones, 90% to 95% of them singletons. Sequencing was carried out using T cells isolated from PBMCs. The receptors originated from a human donor in good health.

This chain connects TRBV19 to TRBJ1-2; 8 bases are shared with TRBD1. Germline assignment: CDR1 LNHDA and CDR2 SQIVND (reference sequence). This CDR3 has 12 residues. The junction had 7 bases not matched to a gene; V was cut back by 5 bases and J by 11 bases. The CDR3 here is CASSLGQGVYTF. CDR3 DNA: TGTGCCAGTAGTCTCGGACAGGGTGTATACACCTTC.

This clone was counted only a few times. The rearrangement links TRBV13 to TRBJ2-1, with TRBD1 matching over 8 bases. The CDR3 consists of 15 residues. V lost 4 bases to trimming and J lost 6 bases; unmatched junction nucleotides: 8. CDR1 and CDR2 from the germline V gene are PRHDT and FYEKMQ (reference sequence). CDR3 nucleotides: TGTGCCAGCAGCTCTACCCCTACAGGGGGCAATGAGCAGTTCTTC. Amino acids: CASSSTPTGGNEQFF.

V usage is TRBV29-1 and J usage is TRBJ2-7; D perhaps matches TRBD2 (6 bases). V was clipped by 5 bases and J by 0 bases, with 14 bases between them. The CDR3 has 14 amino acids. Germline V gene sequence: CDR1 SQVTM, CDR2 ANQGSEA. CDR3 loop: CSVTRQRASYEQYF. CDR3 DNA: TGCAGCGTTACCCGGCAGCGGGCCTCCTACGAGCAGTACTTC.

The chain recombines TRBV14 with TRBJ2-5, with TRBD1 matching over 9 bases. Germline CDR1 is SGHDN and CDR2 is FVKESK. Trimming at V came to 3 bases and at J to 4 bases, leaving 6 bases not matched to a gene. The CDR3 is 15 amino acids. CDR3 nucleotides: TGTGCCAGCAGCCATAGACAGGGGGGCGGAGAGACCCAGTACTTC. This translates into CASSHRQGGGETQYF.

This sequence joins TRBV5-1 and TRBJ1-2; TRBD1 might be the D (6 bases). The CDR3 is made up of 15 amino acids. Trimming took 0 bases from V and 6 from J, leaving 15 bases between them. The germline V gene encodes CDR1 SGHRS and CDR2 YFSETQ. CDR3 coding DNA: TGCGCCAGCAGCTTGGTAGGGGGGGTCGGCGATGGCTACACCTTC. Protein: CASSLVGGVGDGYTF.

The CDR3 DNA is TGTGCCAGCAGTTCTCCGGCGGAATCCGGGGAGCTGTTTTTT. It codes for CASSSPAESGELFF. The chain carries TRBV28 and TRBJ2-2; unclear D gene. The CDR3 consists of 14 residues. V was clipped by 4 bases and J by 6 bases, with 12 bases between them. CDR1 is MDHEN and CDR2 is SYDVKM in the germline V gene.

The count of this clone is one. V and J are TRBV28 and TRBJ2-3; no clear D gene. Per germline, CDR1 MDHEN and CDR2 SYDVKM. Trimming took 6 bases from V and 6 from J, leaving 7 bases between them. The CDR3 runs 11 residues. CDR3 sequence: CASSRSDTQYF. CDR3 nucleotide sequence: TGTGCCAGCAGCCGGTCCGATACGCAGTATTTT.

In its sample, this clone was seen once. This chain joins TRBV11-2 and TRBJ2-7; tentatively, D is TRBD1 (7 bases). The V gene lost 8 bases and the J gene lost 1 base, with 15 bases spanning the gap. CDR1 and CDR2 from the germline V gene are SGHAT and FQNNGV. This CDR3 region has 14 residues. The CDR3 DNA follows: TGTGCCAGCGTCGGACAGGCGGGGTCCTACGAGCAGTACTTC. Its translation is CASVGQAGSYEQYF.

The rearrangement joins TRBV4-1 to TRBJ1-1; TRBD1 is a possible D gene (5 bases). Germline CDR1 is MGHRA and CDR2 is YSYEKL. The CDR3 has 15 residues. V lost 0 bases, J lost 4 bases, and 12 bases lay in between. The CDR3 is CASSQEGRGSTEAFF. The CDR3 DNA reads TGCGCCAGCAGCCAAGAGGGGCGCGGTTCCACTGAAGCTTTCTTT.

V usage is TRBV30 and J usage is TRBJ2-7, with TRBD1 identical over 9 bases. The CDR3 has 14 amino acids. Germline-derived CDR1 and CDR2 are GTSNPN and SVGIG (reference sequence). V was pared by 5 bases and J by 3 bases, with 8 bases of the junction left unmatched. The CDR3: CAWARGDRDYEQYF. In DNA form, the CDR3 reads TGTGCCTGGGCACGGGGGGACAGGGACTACGAGCAGTACTTC.

The chain links TRBV4-1 to TRBJ1-4; 7 nucleotides agree with TRBD1. The CDR3 loop spans 16 amino acids. The germline V gene encodes CDR1 MGHRA and CDR2 YSYEKL. The trim removed 4 bases at V and 7 bases at J, leaving 12 bases unmatched. For the CDR3, the DNA is TGCGCCAGCAGCCTTCCGACCGGGACAGCCCTTGAAAAACTGTTTTTT. This encodes CASSLPTGTALEKLFF.

V gene TRBV6-5 combines with J gene TRBJ2-1, with D tentatively TRBD2 (6 bases). V was pared by 5 bases and J by 9 bases, with 8 bases between. The CDR3 spans 11 residues. Germline V lookup: CDR1 MNHEY, CDR2 SVGAGI. The CDR3 DNA reads as TGTGCCAGCAGTCAAGCGGGTGAGCAGTTCTTC. This translates into CASSQAGEQFF.

The chain couples TRBV19 to TRBJ1-2; 9 nucleotides line up with TRBD1. The CDR3 runs 14 residues. Germline V CDR1 and CDR2: LNHDA, SQIVND (reference sequence). V lost 3 bases, J lost 6 bases, and 5 bases stayed unmatched. The DNA of the CDR3 is TGTGCCAGTAGTATTGACAGGGGGTCTCATGGCTACACCTTC. It specifies CASSIDRGSHGYTF.

The genes are TRBV28 and TRBJ2-7, with D perhaps matching TRBD2 (6 bases). Trimming pared 10 bases from V and 1 base from J, leaving 17 bases between. Germline lookup yields CDR1 MDHEN and CDR2 SYDVKM. The CDR3 extends over 14 amino acids. CDR3 in DNA: TGTGCCACCCTCGCTAGCGCGTTATCCTACGAGCAGTACTTC. It yields the protein CATLASALSYEQYF.

The gene calls are TRBV6-5 and TRBJ2-7, with 7 bases lining up with TRBD1. V gave up 6 bases and J gave up 4 bases; unmatched junction bases: 9. The CDR3 spans 14 residues. In germline, CDR1 is MNHEY, CDR2 SVGAGI. The CDR3 region has the DNA TGTGCCAGCAGCTCTAGACAGGGCCATTACGAGCAGTACTTC. This gives the protein CASSSRQGHYEQYF.

The chain couples TRBV9 to TRBJ2-2; 10 bases are a match to TRBD2. With V trimmed by 5 bases and J by 3 bases, 1 base remained unmatched. Per germline, CDR1 SGDLS and CDR2 YYNGEE. The CDR3 is 14 residues long. The chain's CDR3 is CASRGLADTGELFF. CDR3 DNA: TGTGCCAGCAGAGGACTAGCGGACACCGGGGAGCTGTTTTTT.

The chain couples TRBV4-1 to TRBJ1-1; D not certain. Trimming cost V 5 bases and J 7 bases, with 11 bases left between them. The V gene's germline CDR1 is MGHRA and CDR2 YSYEKL. The CDR3 has 12 amino acids. CDR3 sequence: CASSAGRDEAFF. The CDR3 coding sequence is TGCGCCAGCAGCGCTGGGAGGGATGAAGCTTTCTTT.

For this clone: At the DNA level, this CDR3 is encoded by other sequences in the same sample as well. The V and J genes are TRBV27 and TRBJ2-7; D remains ambiguous. The CDR3 contains 12 residues. From germline, CDR1 is MNHEY and CDR2 SMNVEV (reference sequence). Deletions cut 1 base from V and 5 bases from J, with 6 bases between. The CDR3 nucleotides are TGTGCCAGCAGTTTATTGGGCGACGAGCAGTACTTC. This translates into CASSLLGDEQYF.

The chain links TRBV7-9 to TRBJ2-2; TRBD1 aligns across 9 bases. The germline gives CDR1 SEHNR, CDR2 FQNEAQ (reference sequence). The J segment lost 3 bases and the V segment lost 5 bases, leaving 7 bases of the junction unmatched. This CDR3 region has 16 residues. The CDR3 coding sequence is TGTGCCAGCAGCCCTTACCGGACAGGGGACACCGGGGAGCTGTTTTTT. Protein sequence: CASSPYRTGDTGELFF.

The CDR3 loop reads CASNFGTGLGETQYF. CDR3 DNA: TGCGCCAGCAACTTTGGGACAGGGTTAGGAGAGACCCAGTACTTC. This chain links TRBV5-1 with TRBJ2-5; 9 nucleotides line up with TRBD1. The CDR3 is made up of 15 amino acids. V was pared by 6 bases and J by 4 bases, with 10 bases of the junction left unmatched. The germline CDR1 and CDR2 sequences are SGHRS and YFSETQ.

This clone was seen just once. The rearrangement joins TRBV7-6 to TRBJ2-7; D might be TRBD1 (6 bases). Looked up from germline, CDR1 is SGHVS and CDR2 is FNYEAQ. Between the trimmed V and J ends, which lost 0 bases and 3 bases, there was a span of 18 bases. This CDR3 has 17 amino acids. The CDR3: CASSLADRDTLNYEQYF. As DNA, the CDR3 is TGTGCCAGCAGCTTAGCGGACCGGGACACCTTAAACTACGAGCAGTACTTC.

This clone has only a few counts. V gene TRBV27 combines with J gene TRBJ1-2, with 7 bases aligning to TRBD1. Germline CDR1 and CDR2: MNHEY and SMNVEV (reference sequence). CDR3 size: 13 residues. V trimming: 5 bases; J trimming: 4 bases; junction bases outside the gene matches: 4. The CDR3 reads CASSLRDSYGYTF. DNA of the CDR3: TGTGCCAGCAGTCTCCGGGACAGCTATGGCTACACCTTC.

This clone was counted a few times. The V and J genes are TRBV29-1 and TRBJ1-1; 10 bases match TRBD1. V shed 7 bases, J shed 1 base, and the junction held 9 bases outside the gene matches. The CDR3 has 15 residues. Germline loops: CDR1 SQVTM, CDR2 ANQGSEA. CDR3 in amino acids: CSAYSWDRGNTEAFF. The CDR3 nucleotides read TGCAGCGCCTACTCCTGGGACAGGGGGAACACTGAAGCTTTCTTT.

The V call is TRBV4-1, the J call TRBJ2-2; possible D gene TRBD2, 6 bases. In germline, CDR1 is MGHRA, CDR2 YSYEKL. The CDR3 sequence is 15 residues long. V lost 3 bases and J 1 base, leaving 9 bases between the germline ends. In DNA form, the CDR3 reads TGCGCCAGCAGCCAGAAGGGACTGAACACCGGGGAGCTGTTTTTT. It codes for CASSQKGLNTGELFF.

The gene calls are TRBV4-1 and TRBJ1-2, with D tentatively TRBD1 (5 bases). Germline values: CDR1 MGHRA, CDR2 YSYEKL. The ends were cut back, 0 bases at V and 1 base at J, with 12 bases in the middle. This CDR3 has 16 residues. CDR3 nucleotide sequence: TGCGCCAGCAGCCAAGATGACAGTCAGTATAACTATGGCTACACCTTC. Residues: CASSQDDSQYNYGYTF.